The 20 T cell receptor beta chains below were found in one sample sequenced in a study of tumor-infiltrating lymphocytes in oesophageal squamous cell carcinoma. In TCRdb, the PCR reads were re-called with MiXCR into one record per CDR3 protein. The sample contains some 13,000 distinct CDR3 sequences, over 50% of which appear only once. The material sequenced was esophageal tumor tissue. The receptors here all came from a female donor with esophageal squamous cell carcinoma.

This chain uses TRBV4-2 with TRBJ2-3; D is unresolved. The CDR3 length is 11 residues. Germline assignment: CDR1 LGHNA and CDR2 YNFKEQ. Between the trimmed V and J ends, which lost 4 bases and 2 bases, there was a span of 1 base. The CDR3 loop is CASSLTDTQYF. DNA for the CDR3: TGTGCCAGCAGCCTCACAGATACGCAGTATTTT.

This rearrangement joins TRBV7-9 to TRBJ2-1; D ambiguous. The CDR3 consists of 14 residues. With 1 base removed from V and 3 bases from J, the gap between germline ends came to 7 bases. Germline CDR1 and CDR2: SEHNR and FQNEAQ (reference sequence). Here the CDR3 DNA reads TGTGCCAGCAGCTTAGGTGGCGGCTACAATGAGCAGTTCTTC. Its translation is CASSLGGGYNEQFF.

DNA of the CDR3: TGTGCCAGCAGCTTAGGACAGATGGAGACCCAGTACTTC. Translation gives CASSLGQMETQYF. The chain recombines TRBV7-6 with TRBJ2-1, with D maybe TRBD1 (5 bases). The closer fit of TRBJ2-5 to the DNA end suggests the J call may be wrong. Germline V gives CDR1 SGHVS, CDR2 FNYEAQ. This CDR3 is built from 13 residues.

The V and J genes are TRBV7-8 and TRBJ2-1; D is uncertain. Germline values: CDR1 SGHVS, CDR2 FQNEAQ. The CDR3 consists of 11 residues. V was shortened by 4 bases and J by 8 bases, with 6 bases between the two germline ends. Here the CDR3 DNA reads TGTGCCAGCAGCTCCCGTGATGAGCAGTTCTTC. Encoded protein: CASSSRDEQFF.

The V gene is TRBV5-6, the J gene TRBJ2-5; D is perhaps TRBD1 or TRBD2 (5 bases each). With the DNA end fitting TRBJ2-1 better, the J assignment may be wrong. There are 14 residues in the CDR3. CDR1 is SGHDT, CDR2 YYEEEE, per germline. CDR3 nucleotide sequence: TGTGCCAGCAGCTTGCAGTACGGGACGGTCGAGCAGTTCTTC. This sequence encodes CASSLQYGTVEQFF.

As regards this clonotype: Without the conserved terminal phenylalanine or tryptophan, this CDR3 likely stems from a read error. The DNA is omitted, as the CDR3 cannot be located on it reliably, and the CDR3 follows TCRdb's listing. CDR3 sequence: CASSPTGPTNYGYTFGS. The V and J genes are TRBV7-3 and TRBJ2-7; TRBD1, as called in the table, went unchecked against the DNA. The germline gives CDR1 SGHTA, CDR2 FQGTGA. Including both end residues, the CDR3 is 17 amino acids long.

This clonotype has a count of ten or more. The chain couples TRBV11-2 to TRBJ1-4; TRBD1 matches at 8 bases. Trimming removed 2 bases from V and 5 bases from J; junction bases left unmatched: 7. The CDR3 is 16 amino acids. CDR1 is SGHAT and CDR2 is FQNNGV in the germline V gene. The CDR3 here is CASSLLGQGLNEKLFF. The CDR3 nucleotides read TGTGCCAGCAGCTTACTTGGACAGGGCCTAAATGAAAAACTGTTTTTT. Using reference TRBV11-2 and TRBJ1-4 for the parts outside the CDR3, the full variable domain is EAGVAQSPRYKIIEKRQSVAFWCNPISGHATLYWYQQILGQGPKLLIQFQNNGVVDDSQLPKDRFSAERLKGVDSTLKIQPAKLEDSAVYLCASSLLGQGLNEKLFFGSGTQLSVL.

This chain joins TRBV7-8 and TRBJ2-6; D call uncertain. CDR1 SGHVS and CDR2 FQNEAQ come from the germline V gene. V dropped 3 bases and J dropped 4 bases, with 4 bases sitting between them. CDR3 length equals 13 residues. The CDR3 loop is CASSFAGANVLTF. The CDR3 bases are TGTGCCAGCAGCTTCGCGGGGGCCAACGTCCTGACTTTC.

The V call is TRBV7-6, the J call TRBJ2-1, with TRBD1 identical over 8 bases. The CDR3 length is 14 residues. Germline V gene sequence: CDR1 SGHVS, CDR2 FNYEAQ. The junction had 10 bases not matched to a gene; V was cut back by 5 bases and J by 10 bases. CDR3 DNA: TGTGCCAGCAGCCCTGGACAGGGACGGAGGGAGCAGTTCTTC. It is translated as CASSPGQGRREQFF.

This chain joins TRBV12-3 or TRBV12-4 and TRBJ2-2, with D perhaps assigned TRBD1 or TRBD2 (5 bases each). This CDR3 spans 15 amino acids. With 10 bases removed from V and 3 bases from J, the gap between germline ends came to 18 bases. As DNA, the CDR3 is TGTGCCATGTGCAGTGGGGGATCGCACACCGGGGAGCTGTTTTTT. Translating gives CAMCSGGSHTGELFF.

The chain uses TRBV12-3 or TRBV12-4 and TRBJ2-2; D may be TRBD2 (5 bases). The CDR3 has 16 residues. Trimming shortened V by 3 bases and J by 1 base, and 12 bases separated the two germline ends. The CDR3: CASSFARAMNTGELFF. CDR3 sequence (DNA): TGTGCCAGCAGTTTCGCGCGGGCAATGAACACCGGGGAGCTGTTTTTT.

There are many counts of this clonotype. This chain links TRBV5-4 with TRBJ2-7; TRBD2 might be the D (7 bases). The CDR3 spans 15 residues. Germline V lookup: CDR1 SGHNT, CDR2 YYREEE (reference sequence). Trimming took off 6 bases at V and 5 bases at J, with 21 bases between the two ends. CDR3 protein: CASIKREGGEDEQYF. CDR3 bases: TGTGCCAGCATCAAGAGGGAGGGGGGAGAGGACGAGCAGTACTTC. The whole variable domain, remainder taken from reference TRBV5-4 and TRBJ2-7, is ETGVTQSPTHLIKTRGQQVTLRCSSQSGHNTVSWYQQALGQGPQFIFQYYREEENGRGNFPPRFSGLQFPNYSSELNVNALELDDSALYLCASIKREGGEDEQYFGPGTRLTVT.

The chain employs TRBV7-6 and TRBJ2-2; TRBD2 is a possible D gene (5 bases). CDR3 size: 15 residues. Between the trimmed V and J ends, which lost 1 base and 4 bases, there was a span of 10 bases. CDR1 SGHVS and CDR2 FNYEAQ come from the germline V gene. CDR3 in DNA: TGTGCCAGCAGCTTAGGTACCCGGGGCACCGGGGAGCTGTTTTTT. Its protein product is CASSLGTRGTGELFF.

This clonotype was recorded a few times. This sequence joins TRBV7-3 and TRBJ2-3; 9 bases are shared with TRBD2. The length of the CDR3 is 14 residues. Germline values: CDR1 SGHTA, CDR2 FQGTGA. V gave up 4 bases and J gave up 3 bases; unmatched junction bases: 2. CDR3 sequence reads: CASSSGLATDTQYF. The CDR3 nucleotides are TGTGCCAGCAGCTCCGGACTAGCGACAGATACGCAGTATTTT.

This clonotype was picked up many times. No DNA is shown, since the ends of the CDR3 on it are uncertain; the CDR3 is the one TCRdb lists. The chain uses TRBV6-1 and TRBJ1-1; whether TRBD1, the table's D call, matches the DNA was not checked. Germline CDR1 MNHNS, CDR2 SASEGT. Termini included, the CDR3 measures 14 amino acids. CDR3 sequence reads: CATFRGEGAYVCFF.

This clonotype has only a few counts. CDR3 protein: CASSPSRTDTQYF. In nucleotides, the CDR3 is TGTGCCAGCAGCCCTAGTCGCACAGATACGCAGTATTTT. The V and J genes are TRBV7-2 and TRBJ2-3; no clear D gene. This CDR3 region has 13 residues. CDR1 and CDR2 from the germline V gene are SGHTA and FQGNSA. Trimming cost V 5 bases and J 1 base, with 7 bases left between them.

A word on this clonotype: The junction and the germline gene differ at one end; a read error may be behind it. J is TRBJ2-3 and V is TRBV5-3; D possibly corresponds to TRBD2 (6 bases). TRBV5-3 is recorded as an ORF, its role being uncertain. CDR3 length equals 15 residues. CDR3 in DNA: TGTGCCAGCAGCTTGAAACTAGCCAGCACAGATACGCAGTATTTT. This codes for CASSLKLASTDTQYF.

The J gene is TRBJ2-3, the V gene TRBV24-1, with D unclear. The DNA end is a closer match to TRBJ2-7, so the J assignment may be wrong. The CDR3 covers 13 residues. Germline V gene sequence: CDR1 KGHDR, CDR2 SFDVKD. The CDR3 bases are TGTGCCACCAGTGACCTGAGAAGCTACGAGCAGTACTTC. Translating gives CATSDLRSYEQYF.

V and J are TRBV29-1 and TRBJ2-3, with 10 bases aligning to TRBD1. Trimming cost V 3 bases and J 5 bases; bases outside gene matches: 14. The CDR3 runs to 17 residues. CDR1 SQVTM and CDR2 ANQGSEA come from the germline V gene. CDR3 DNA: TGCAGCGTTGATTCCCTCCGAGACAGGGGGCAAGGAGATACGCAGTATTTT. Residues: CSVDSLRDRGQGDTQYF.

This clonotype appeared many times. No conserved phenylalanine or tryptophan ends this CDR3, so it is likely a read error. No DNA is shown, since the ends of the CDR3 on it are uncertain; the CDR3 is the one TCRdb lists. The V gene is TRBV11-2, the J gene TRBJ2-6. Germline CDR1 is SGHAT and CDR2 is FQNNGV. The CDR3 is made up of 9 amino acids, end residues included. This chain's CDR3 is CASSLRDSS.